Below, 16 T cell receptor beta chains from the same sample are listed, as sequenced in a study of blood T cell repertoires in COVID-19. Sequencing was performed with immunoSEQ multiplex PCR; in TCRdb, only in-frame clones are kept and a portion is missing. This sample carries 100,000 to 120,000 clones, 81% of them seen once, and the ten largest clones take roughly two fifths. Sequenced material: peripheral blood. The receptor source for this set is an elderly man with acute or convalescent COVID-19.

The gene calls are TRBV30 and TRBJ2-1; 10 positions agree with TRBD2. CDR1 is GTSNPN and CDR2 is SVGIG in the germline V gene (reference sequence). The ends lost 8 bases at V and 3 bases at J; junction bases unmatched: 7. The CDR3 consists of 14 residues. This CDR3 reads CARDTSGVYNEQFF. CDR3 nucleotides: TGTGCCCGCGATACTAGCGGGGTCTACAATGAGCAGTTCTTC.

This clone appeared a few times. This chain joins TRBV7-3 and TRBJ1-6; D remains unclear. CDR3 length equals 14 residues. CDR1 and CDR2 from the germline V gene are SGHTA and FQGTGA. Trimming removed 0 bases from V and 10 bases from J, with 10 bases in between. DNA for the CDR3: TGTGCCAGCAGCTTAACGTCAGGAGGCTCACCCCTCCACTTT. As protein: CASSLTSGGSPLHF.

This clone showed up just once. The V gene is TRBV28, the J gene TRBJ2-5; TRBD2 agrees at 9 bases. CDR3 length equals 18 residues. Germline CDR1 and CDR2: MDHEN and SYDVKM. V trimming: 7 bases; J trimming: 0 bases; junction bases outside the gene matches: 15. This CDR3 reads CASNSGTSSTSNQETQYF. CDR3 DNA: TGTGCCAGCAATTCCGGGACTAGCTCTACATCGAACCAAGAGACCCAGTACTTC.

CDR3: CAWSGKTGANYGYTF. The CDR3 nucleotides are TGTGCCTGGAGTGGGAAGACAGGGGCGAACTATGGCTACACCTTC. The chain recombines TRBV30 with TRBJ1-2; the match to TRBD1 covers 8 bases. Trimming removed 1 base from V and 2 bases from J; junction bases left unmatched: 6. Germline CDR1 reads GTSNPN; CDR2 reads SVGIG (reference sequence). The CDR3 has 15 residues.

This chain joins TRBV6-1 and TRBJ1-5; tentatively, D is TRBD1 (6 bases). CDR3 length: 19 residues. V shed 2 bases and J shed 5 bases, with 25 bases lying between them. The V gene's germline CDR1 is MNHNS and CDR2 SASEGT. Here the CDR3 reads CASSELRAGVYGSHQPQHF. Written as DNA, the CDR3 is TGTGCCAGCAGTGAACTCAGGGCAGGGGTCTACGGCAGCCATCAGCCCCAGCATTTT.

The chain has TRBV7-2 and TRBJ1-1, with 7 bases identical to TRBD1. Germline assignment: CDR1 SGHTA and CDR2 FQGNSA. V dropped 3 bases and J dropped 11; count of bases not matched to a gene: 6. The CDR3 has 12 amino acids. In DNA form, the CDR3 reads TGTGCCAGCAGCTTCTACTCAGGGGGGGCTTTCTTT. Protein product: CASSFYSGGAFF.

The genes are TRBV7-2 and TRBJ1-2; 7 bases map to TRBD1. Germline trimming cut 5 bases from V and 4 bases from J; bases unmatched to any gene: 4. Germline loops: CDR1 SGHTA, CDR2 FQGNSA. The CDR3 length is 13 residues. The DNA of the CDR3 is TGTGCCAGCAGCGTTTACAGGGGCTATGGCTACACCTTC. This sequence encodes CASSVYRGYGYTF.

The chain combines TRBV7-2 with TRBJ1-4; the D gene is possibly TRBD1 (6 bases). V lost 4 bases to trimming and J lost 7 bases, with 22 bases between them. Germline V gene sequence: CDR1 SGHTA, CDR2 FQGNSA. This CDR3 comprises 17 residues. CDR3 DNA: TGTGCCAGCAGCTCGTCCCTATCGGGGGGGCGTGTTGAAAAACTGTTTTTT. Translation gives CASSSSLSGGRVEKLFF.

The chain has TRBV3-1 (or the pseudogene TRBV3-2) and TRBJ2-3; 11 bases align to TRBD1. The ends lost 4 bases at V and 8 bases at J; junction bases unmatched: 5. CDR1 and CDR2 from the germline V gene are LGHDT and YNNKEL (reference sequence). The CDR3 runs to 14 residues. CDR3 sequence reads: CASSRDRGIGTQYF. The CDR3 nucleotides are TGTGCCAGCAGCCGGGACAGGGGGATAGGTACGCAGTATTTT.

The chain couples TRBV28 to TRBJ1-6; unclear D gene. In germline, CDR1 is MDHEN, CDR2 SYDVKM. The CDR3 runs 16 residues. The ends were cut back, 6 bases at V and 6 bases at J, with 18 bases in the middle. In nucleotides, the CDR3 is TGTGCCAGCAGGATCCCGACCGGGATAGGTAATTCACCCCTCCACTTT. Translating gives CASRIPTGIGNSPLHF. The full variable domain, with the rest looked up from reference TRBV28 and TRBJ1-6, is DVKVTQSSRYLVKRTGEKVFLECVQDMDHENMFWYRQDPGLGLRLIYFSYDVKMKEKGDIPEGYSVSREKKERFSLILESASTNQTSMYLCASRIPTGIGNSPLHFGNGTRLTVT.

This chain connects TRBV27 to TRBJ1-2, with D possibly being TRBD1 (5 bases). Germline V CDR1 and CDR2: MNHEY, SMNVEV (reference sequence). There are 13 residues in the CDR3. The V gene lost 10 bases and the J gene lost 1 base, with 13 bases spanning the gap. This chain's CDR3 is CATARGDNYGYTF. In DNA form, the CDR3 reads TGTGCCACCGCACGGGGGGATAACTATGGCTACACCTTC.

In DNA form, the CDR3 reads TGTGCCAGAAGCTTGGATCCCTTGACATGGAGGCCCCGTAGCGGAACCTACGAGCAGTACTTC. Translating gives CARSLDPLTWRPRSGTYEQYF. The chain is built from TRBV5-3 and TRBJ2-7; a possible D gene is TRBD2 (6 bases). TRBV5-3 carries the ORF label, with uncertain function. V lost 0 bases, J lost 2 bases, and 30 bases lay in between. CDR3 size: 21 residues.

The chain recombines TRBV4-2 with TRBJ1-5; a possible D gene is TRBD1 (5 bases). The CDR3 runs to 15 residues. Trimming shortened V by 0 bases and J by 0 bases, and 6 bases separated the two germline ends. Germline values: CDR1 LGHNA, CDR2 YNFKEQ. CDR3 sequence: CASSQEGGSNQPQHF. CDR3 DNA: TGTGCCAGCAGCCAAGAGGGGGGTAGCAATCAGCCCCAGCATTTT.

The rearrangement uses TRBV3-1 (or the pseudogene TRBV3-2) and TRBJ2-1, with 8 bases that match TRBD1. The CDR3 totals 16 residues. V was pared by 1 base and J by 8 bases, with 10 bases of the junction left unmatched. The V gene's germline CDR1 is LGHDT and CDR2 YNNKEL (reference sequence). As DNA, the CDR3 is TGTGCCAGCAGCCAAGGTCGACAGGGGATTTACCATGAGCAGTTCTTC. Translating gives CASSQGRQGIYHEQFF.

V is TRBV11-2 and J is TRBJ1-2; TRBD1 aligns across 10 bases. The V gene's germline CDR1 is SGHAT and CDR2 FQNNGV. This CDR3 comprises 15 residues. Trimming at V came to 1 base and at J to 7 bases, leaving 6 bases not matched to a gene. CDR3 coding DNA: TGTGCCAGCAGCTTAGGGACAGGGGGGAACGGTGGCTACACCTTC. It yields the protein CASSLGTGGNGGYTF.

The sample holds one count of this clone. This chain's CDR3 is CASSLWGTSGYNEQFF. The CDR3 region has the DNA TGTGCCAGCAGTTTATGGGGGACTAGCGGATACAATGAGCAGTTCTTC. This rearrangement joins TRBV28 to TRBJ2-1, with TRBD2 identical over 11 bases. The CDR3 has 16 residues. The J segment lost 4 bases and the V segment lost 0 bases, leaving 2 bases of the junction unmatched. Germline V gene data show CDR1 as MDHEN and CDR2 as SYDVKM.